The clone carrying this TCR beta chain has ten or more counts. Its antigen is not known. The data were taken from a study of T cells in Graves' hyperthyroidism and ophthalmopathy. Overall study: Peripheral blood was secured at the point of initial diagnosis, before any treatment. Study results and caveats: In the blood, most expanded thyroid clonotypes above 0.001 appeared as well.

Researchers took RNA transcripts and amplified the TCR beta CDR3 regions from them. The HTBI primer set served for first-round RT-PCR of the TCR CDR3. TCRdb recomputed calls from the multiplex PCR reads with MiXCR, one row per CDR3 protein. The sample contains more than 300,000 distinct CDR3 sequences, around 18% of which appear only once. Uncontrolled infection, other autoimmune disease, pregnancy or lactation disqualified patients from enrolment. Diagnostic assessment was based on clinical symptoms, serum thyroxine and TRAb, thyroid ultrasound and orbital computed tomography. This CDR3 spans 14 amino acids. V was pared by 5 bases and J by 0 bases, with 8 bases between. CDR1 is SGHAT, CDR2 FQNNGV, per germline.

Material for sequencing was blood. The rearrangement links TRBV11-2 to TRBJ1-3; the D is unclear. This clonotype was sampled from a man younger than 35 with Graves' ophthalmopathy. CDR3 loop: CASSTGGSGNTIYF. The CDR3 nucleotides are TGTGCCAGCAGCACCGGTGGCTCTGGAAACACCATATATTTT.